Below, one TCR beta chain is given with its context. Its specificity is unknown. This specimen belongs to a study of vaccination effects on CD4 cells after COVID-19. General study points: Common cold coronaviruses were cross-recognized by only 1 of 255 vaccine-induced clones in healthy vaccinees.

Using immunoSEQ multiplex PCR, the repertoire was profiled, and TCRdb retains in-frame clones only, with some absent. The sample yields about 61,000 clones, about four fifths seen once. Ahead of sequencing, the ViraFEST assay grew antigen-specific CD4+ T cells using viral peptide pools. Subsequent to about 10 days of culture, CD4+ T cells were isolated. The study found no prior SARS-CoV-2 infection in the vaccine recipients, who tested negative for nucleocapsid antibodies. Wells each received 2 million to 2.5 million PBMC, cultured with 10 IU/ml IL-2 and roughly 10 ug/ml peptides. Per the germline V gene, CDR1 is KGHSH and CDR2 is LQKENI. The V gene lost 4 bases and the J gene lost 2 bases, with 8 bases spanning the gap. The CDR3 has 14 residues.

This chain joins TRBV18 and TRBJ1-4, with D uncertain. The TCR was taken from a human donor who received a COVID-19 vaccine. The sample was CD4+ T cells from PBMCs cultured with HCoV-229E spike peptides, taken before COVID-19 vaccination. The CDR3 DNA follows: TGTGCCAGCTCACGTTATGGGACTAATGAAAAACTGTTTTTT. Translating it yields CASSRYGTNEKLFF.